These 15 T cell receptor beta chains were sequenced from one sample in a study of Graves' ophthalmopathy and Graves' hyperthyroidism. Scientists amplified the TCR beta CDR3 regions from RNA transcripts. Following a first-round RT-PCR that used HTBI primers, a second-round multiplex PCR was carried out. In TCRdb, the multiplex PCR reads were re-called with MiXCR into one record per CDR3 protein. The table has 900,000 to 1,200,000 distinct CDR3 sequences, about two fifths seen once; the top ten hold 8.5% to 14%. The sequencing sample was made of peripheral blood or thyroid tissue (not recorded which). The receptors here all came from an adult man with Graves' hyperthyroidism.

This clonotype was seen repeatedly, ten times or more. The chain is built from TRBV19 and TRBJ1-1; D not resolved. Germline CDR1 LNHDA, CDR2 SQIVND (reference sequence). V was pared by 7 bases and J by 1 base, with 10 bases between. This CDR3 comprises 13 residues. The CDR3 region has the DNA TGTGCCAGTATGACCTTTACGAACACTGAAGCTTTCTTT. Translated, it gives CASMTFTNTEAFF.

The chain joins TRBV7-9 to TRBJ1-3, with D uncertain. The V and J ends lost 4 bases and 7 bases respectively, with 11 bases between them. The CDR3 spans 13 residues. Per germline, CDR1 SEHNR and CDR2 FQNEAQ (reference sequence). DNA of the CDR3: TGTGCCAGCAGCTCAGTCCAAGGGAACACCATATATTTT. This sequence encodes CASSSVQGNTIYF.

Points on this clonotype: This clone may be a read error of a much larger clone one base away. The chain is built from TRBV19 and TRBJ1-6; D call uncertain. Looked up from germline, CDR1 is LNHDA and CDR2 is SQIVND (reference sequence). V dropped 5 bases and J dropped 10 bases, with 21 bases sitting between them. The CDR3 is 16 amino acids. CDR3: CASSPRSGQNFSPLHF. CDR3 coding DNA: TGTGCCAGTAGTCCCCGTTCGGGCCAAAATTTCTCACCCCTCCACTTT.

This sequence joins TRBV25-1 and TRBJ1-5; D gene uncertain. The CDR3 is 12 residues long. V was trimmed by 6 bases and J by 15 bases, leaving 18 bases between them. CDR1 is MGHDK, CDR2 SYGVNS, per germline. The CDR3 protein is CASSAQPMPRHF. Here the CDR3 DNA reads TGTGCCAGCAGCGCCCAACCGATGCCGCGGCATTTT.

Comment on this clonotype: A much larger clone differs by one base, so this may be a read error. The chain carries TRBV12-3 or TRBV12-4 and TRBJ2-5, with unresolved D. The CDR3 contains 13 residues. This CDR3 is CAGSSGDGETQYF. The CDR3 nucleotides are TGTGCCGGCAGTTCCGGAGACGGGGAGACCCAGTACTTC.

A note on this clonotype: At one boundary the junction diverges from the germline segment, which might be a read error. The V and J genes are TRBV6-5 and TRBJ2-5; TRBD2 agrees at 7 bases. The CDR3 spans 15 residues. Germline lookup yields CDR1 MNHEY and CDR2 SVGAGI. Here the CDR3 reads CASSYSAGAKEAQYF. CDR3 nucleotides: TGTGCCAGCAGTTACTCGGCGGGAGCGAAAGAGGCCCAGTACTTC.

CDR3 region: CATNQAPIQRFNYGYTF. CDR3 bases: TGTGCCACCAACCAGGCTCCTATACAGCGATTTAACTATGGCTACACCTTC. The chain links TRBV25-1 to TRBJ1-2, with D unclear. The germline V gene has CDR1 MGHDK and CDR2 SYGVNS. With 10 bases removed from V and 1 base from J, the gap between germline ends came to 25 bases. The CDR3 extends over 17 amino acids.

This clonotype was observed many times. This chain links TRBV19 with TRBJ1-6; 7 positions match TRBD1. After removal of 3 bases from V and 6 bases from J, the junction contained 5 bases not matched to a gene. The CDR3 has 15 amino acids. CDR1 LNHDA and CDR2 SQIVND come from the germline V gene (reference sequence). The CDR3 nucleotides are TGTGCCAGTAGTATTCTCAGGGGGGGTAATTCACCCCTCCACTTT. It translates to CASSILRGGNSPLHF. The full variable domain, in which reference TRBV19 and TRBJ1-6 provide the parts outside the CDR3, is DGGITQSPKYLFRKEGQNVTLSCEQNLNHDAMYWYRQDPGQGLRLIYYSQIVNDFQKGDIAEGYSVSREKKESFPLTVTSAQKNPTAFYLCASSILRGGNSPLHFGNGTRLTVT.

The chain is built from TRBV7-9 and TRBJ1-1; 10 bases are shared with TRBD1. V shed 6 bases, J shed 1 base, and the junction held 8 bases outside the gene matches. CDR1 is SEHNR, CDR2 FQNEAQ, per germline (reference sequence). The CDR3 length is 16 residues. CDR3 sequence reads: CASRNTGTGENTEAFF. The CDR3 DNA sequence: TGTGCCAGCAGGAACACGGGGACAGGGGAGAACACTGAAGCTTTCTTT.

With regard to this clonotype: One end of the junction is discordant with germline, which a read error may explain. The V call is TRBV5-1, the J call TRBJ2-7; no reliable D call. This CDR3 contains 13 residues. Germline V lookup: CDR1 SGHRS, CDR2 YFSETQ. CDR3 protein: CANSFEGTYEQYF. In DNA form, the CDR3 reads TGCGCCAACAGCTTCGAAGGGACCTACGAGCAGTACTTC. Full variable domain (rest looked up from reference TRBV5-1 and TRBJ2-7): KAGVTQTPRYLIKTRGQQVTLSCSPISGHRSVSWYQQTPGQGLQFLFEYFSETQRNKGNFPGRFSGRQFSNSRSEMNVSTLELGDSALYLCANSFEGTYEQYFGPGTRLTVT.

This clonotype occurred many times. The V call is TRBV7-9, the J call TRBJ2-7; D is ambiguous. Trimming cost V 6 bases and J 4 bases, with 10 bases left between them. The CDR3 length is 12 residues. The V gene's germline CDR1 is SEHNR and CDR2 FQNEAQ (reference sequence). The CDR3 nucleotides read TGTGCCAGCAGTCTTAAAACTTACGAGCAGTACTTC. It translates to CASSLKTYEQYF.

This clonotype was seen only once. This sequence joins TRBV5-6 and TRBJ2-5, with D perhaps assigned TRBD1 or TRBD2 (5 bases each). The CDR3 totals 19 residues. V was shortened by 2 bases and J by 0 bases, with 23 bases between the two germline ends. Germline V gives CDR1 SGHDT, CDR2 YYEEEE. CDR3: CASSLPPTALGTHQETQYF. The CDR3 DNA reads as TGTGCCAGCAGCTTACCACCCACCGCCCTGGGGACCCACCAAGAGACCCAGTACTTC.

Remarks on this clonotype: Being one base from a much bigger clone, this may be a read error. The V gene is TRBV7-2, the J gene TRBJ2-7, with 10 positions matching TRBD1. This CDR3 region has 13 residues. CDR1 and CDR2 (germline): SGHTA, FQGNSA. In DNA, the CDR3 is TGTACCAGCAGCTTGGATGACTCGGGACAGGGGACCTTC. The encoded protein is CTSSLDDSGQGTF.

The J gene is TRBJ1-4, the V gene TRBV12-3 or TRBV12-4; D is undetermined. CDR3 length: 13 residues. The V end was cut by 4 bases, the J end by 5 bases, with 8 bases between. The CDR3: CASSSKENEKLFF. For the CDR3, the DNA is TGTGCCAGCAGTTCAAAAGAGAATGAAAAACTGTTTTTT.

The chain recombines TRBV29-1 with TRBJ2-5; 10 bases agree with TRBD2. Germline V gene sequence: CDR1 SQVTM, CDR2 ANQGSEA. The ends lost 8 bases at V and 3 bases at J; junction bases unmatched: 12. This CDR3 region has 15 residues. The CDR3 region has the DNA TGCAGCAGTCTACTAGAAGGACTAGCGGAAGAGACCCAGTACTTC. Translation gives CSSLLEGLAEETQYF. The complete variable domain, with remaining parts taken from reference TRBV29-1 and TRBJ2-5, reads SAVISQKPSRDICQRGTSLTIQCQVDSQVTMMFWYRQQPGQSLTLIATANQGSEATYESGFVIDKFPISRPNLTFSTLTVSNMSPEDSSIYLCSSLLEGLAEETQYFGPGTRLLVL.